The rows below give T cell receptor beta chains drawn from one sample of a study of blood T cell repertoires in COVID-19. Produced via immunoSEQ multiplex PCR; TCRdb's table is partial and in-frame only. The top ten clones hold approximately 10% of a sample with approximately 68,000 clones, about nine tenths of them seen once. Sample: peripheral blood. Every receptor here comes from a man in his 70s with active or convalescent COVID-19. The CDR3 runs from the conserved cysteine through the conserved F or W.

cdr3_aa: CASSPETFTADEQYF; v_call: TRBV18
cdr3_aa: CSVAGIGETQYF; v_call: TRBV29-1
cdr3_aa: CASSFLEVNTGELFF; v_call: TRBV28
cdr3_aa: CASSYYYEQYF; v_call: TRBV2
cdr3_aa: CAISEVNRRSGELFF; v_call: TRBV10-3
cdr3_aa: CASTGGSAYNEQFF; v_call: TRBV19
cdr3_aa: CASSLRGGDIQYF; v_call: TRBV25-1
cdr3_aa: CATSRISGQTNEKLFF; v_call: TRBV15
cdr3_aa: CASSQAEVLAGGPFNIQYF; v_call: TRBV5-8
cdr3_aa: CASSRDRPFF; v_call: TRBV2
cdr3_aa: CASSYSALTGYTF; v_call: TRBV6-5
cdr3_aa: CASSRTGTSSYEQYF; v_call: TRBV19
cdr3_aa: CASSLVRGTQYF; v_call: TRBV5-1
cdr3_aa: CASSVEGTGGSPQHF; v_call: TRBV9
cdr3_aa: CASSRDTGYEQYF; v_call: TRBV11-3
cdr3_aa: CASPMYGYTF; v_call: TRBV27
cdr3_aa: CAISESENEKLFF; v_call: TRBV10-3
cdr3_aa: CASSLGGKNTEAFF; v_call: TRBV19
cdr3_aa: CASSTGDRSGNTIYF; v_call: TRBV19
cdr3_aa: CAWSVWDGGRNIEQYF; v_call: TRBV30
cdr3_aa: CASSLGEHGYTF; v_call: TRBV5-1
cdr3_aa: CASSGGRGTEAFF; v_call: TRBV19
cdr3_aa: CSTEGVNGYTF; v_call: TRBV29-1
cdr3_aa: CSVGGIDQPQHF; v_call: TRBV29-1
cdr3_aa: CACGGRQVGQPQHF; v_call: TRBV30
cdr3_aa: CASSQDLGGGPKTQYF; v_call: TRBV4-3
cdr3_aa: CASSWTYAYNEQFF; v_call: TRBV6-5
cdr3_aa: CASTFLGYGRSSYNEQFF; v_call: TRBV28
cdr3_aa: CATSDWAVNTEAFF; v_call: TRBV24-1
cdr3_aa: CASSPASGGEVKAFF; v_call: TRBV28